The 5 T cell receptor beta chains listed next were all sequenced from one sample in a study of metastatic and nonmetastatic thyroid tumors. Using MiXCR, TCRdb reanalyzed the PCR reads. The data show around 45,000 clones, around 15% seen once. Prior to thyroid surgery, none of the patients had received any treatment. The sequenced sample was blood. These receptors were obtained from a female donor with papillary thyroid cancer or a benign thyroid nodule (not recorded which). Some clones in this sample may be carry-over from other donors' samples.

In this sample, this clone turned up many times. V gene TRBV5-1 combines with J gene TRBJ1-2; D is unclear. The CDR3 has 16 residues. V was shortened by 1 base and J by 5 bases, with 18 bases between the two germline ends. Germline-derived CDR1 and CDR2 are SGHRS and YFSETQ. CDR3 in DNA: TGCGCCAGCAGCTTGTTGACGGACGACTTGCGTTATGGCTACACCTTC. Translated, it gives CASSLLTDDLRYGYTF.

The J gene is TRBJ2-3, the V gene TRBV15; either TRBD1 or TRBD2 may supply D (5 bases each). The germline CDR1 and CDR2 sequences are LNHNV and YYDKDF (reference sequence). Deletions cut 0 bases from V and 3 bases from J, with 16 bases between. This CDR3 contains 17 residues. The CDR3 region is CATSRDSGAGATDTQYF. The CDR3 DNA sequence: TGTGCCACCAGCAGAGACTCTGGGGCCGGGGCGACAGATACGCAGTATTTT.

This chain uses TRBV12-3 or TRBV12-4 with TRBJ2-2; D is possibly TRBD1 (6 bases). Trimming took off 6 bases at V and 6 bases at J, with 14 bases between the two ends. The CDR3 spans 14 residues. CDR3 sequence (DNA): TGTGCCAGCAGCCCAACAGGGATGGCCGGGGAGCTGTTTTTT. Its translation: CASSPTGMAGELFF.

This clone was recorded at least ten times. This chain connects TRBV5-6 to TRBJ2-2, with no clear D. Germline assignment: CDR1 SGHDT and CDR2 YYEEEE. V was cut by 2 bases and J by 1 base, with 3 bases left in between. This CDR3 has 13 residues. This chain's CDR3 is CASSFRNTGELFF. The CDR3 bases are TGTGCCAGCAGCTTCAGGAACACCGGGGAGCTGTTTTTT.

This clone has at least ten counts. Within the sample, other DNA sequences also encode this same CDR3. The CDR3 sequence: CASSLSADNEQFF. CDR3 DNA sequence: TGTGCCAGCAGTTTGTCGGCGGACAATGAGCAGTTCTTC. V is TRBV12-3 or TRBV12-4 and J is TRBJ2-1; D is unresolved. The CDR3 is 13 amino acids. The V end was cut by 3 bases, the J end by 5 bases, with 8 bases between.